This passage covers 23 T cell receptor beta chains from one sample sequenced in a study of T cell responses to AZD1222 COVID-19 vaccine. Assay used: immunoSEQ multiplex PCR; TCRdb lists only in-frame clones, some missing. Of some 130,000 clones listed, roughly 93% are singletons. The input for sequencing was peripheral blood, taken 28 days after the second AZD1222 dose. The source is an adult who received the AZD1222 COVID-19 vaccine.

The genes are TRBV7-9 and TRBJ2-7, with D tentatively TRBD2 (7 bases). The V and J ends lost 6 bases and 6 bases respectively, with 12 bases between them. Germline CDR1 reads SEHNR; CDR2 reads FQNEAQ (reference sequence). The CDR3 covers 12 residues. CDR3 bases: TGTGCCAGCAGGGGAGGGGGTTCCGAGCAGTACTTC. Amino acids: CASRGGGSEQYF.

V is TRBV5-1 and J is TRBJ1-4; 9 nucleotides align to TRBD1. J was trimmed by 6 bases and V by 1 base; bases with no gene match: 1. The CDR3 runs 14 residues. CDR1 is SGHRS, CDR2 YFSETQ, per germline. The CDR3 sequence: CASSLNRGHEKLFF. Written as DNA, the CDR3 is TGCGCCAGCAGCTTGAACAGGGGGCATGAAAAACTGTTTTTT.

The gene calls are TRBV2 and TRBJ1-3; no firm D call. The CDR3 contains 15 residues. Germline values: CDR1 SNHLY, CDR2 FYNNEI. The V end was cut by 0 bases, the J end by 2 bases, with 8 bases between. The CDR3 loop reads CASSEAGGTGNTIYF. CDR3 DNA sequence: TGTGCCAGCAGTGAAGCGGGAGGTACTGGAAACACCATATATTTT.

The J gene is TRBJ1-6, the V gene TRBV5-4; 8 positions match TRBD1. The CDR3 spans 16 residues. Per germline, CDR1 SGHNT and CDR2 YYREEE (reference sequence). J lost 5 bases, V lost 4 bases, and 8 bases had no gene match. CDR3: CASSTRTGTDNSPLHF. CDR3 nucleotides: TGTGCCAGCAGCACCCGGACAGGGACTGATAATTCACCCCTCCACTTT.

V gene TRBV6-1 combines with J gene TRBJ1-6, with unresolved D. The CDR3 is 13 amino acids. The V gene's germline CDR1 is MNHNS and CDR2 SASEGT. V was shortened by 3 bases and J by 6 bases, with 6 bases between the two germline ends. The chain's CDR3 is CASSDVINSPLHF. For the CDR3, the DNA is TGTGCCAGCAGTGATGTGATTAATTCACCCCTCCACTTT.

The count of this clone is one. The rearrangement joins TRBV4-2 to TRBJ2-3; a possible D gene is TRBD2 (5 bases). With 7 bases removed from V and 0 bases from J, the gap between germline ends came to 17 bases. The CDR3 contains 16 residues. Germline V CDR1 and CDR2: LGHNA, YNFKEQ. Written as DNA, the CDR3 is TGTGCCAGCACCCCCTCGCTAGCCGTAAGCACAGATACGCAGTATTTT. This codes for CASTPSLAVSTDTQYF.

The chain links TRBV7-9 to TRBJ1-1, with D hard to call. V was shortened by 5 bases and J by 4 bases, with 8 bases between the two germline ends. Germline-derived CDR1 and CDR2 are SEHNR and FQNEAQ (reference sequence). This CDR3 comprises 12 residues. The CDR3 DNA reads as TGTGCCAGCAGCGGCGGGCTCACTGAAGCTTTCTTT. Its protein is CASSGGLTEAFF.

The chain recombines TRBV28 with TRBJ1-2; D gene ambiguous. The V end lost 4 bases, the J end lost 4 bases, and 10 bases lay between the germline ends. The CDR3 is 13 residues long. Germline V gene data show CDR1 as MDHEN and CDR2 as SYDVKM. The CDR3 bases are TGTGCCAGCAGTTCATCAGCCTTCTATGGCTACACCTTC. It encodes CASSSSAFYGYTF.

The chain combines TRBV5-6 with TRBJ1-2; 7 bases fit TRBD1. V shed 9 bases and J 4 bases; nucleotides not matched to a gene: 9. This CDR3 has 13 residues. Germline assignment: CDR1 SGHDT and CDR2 YYEEEE. The CDR3 DNA reads as TGTGCCACCGGGGACAGATTCAGCTATGGCTACACCTTC. It yields the protein CATGDRFSYGYTF. Full variable domain (missing parts from reference TRBV5-6 and TRBJ1-2): DAGVTQSPTHLIKTRGQQVTLRCSPKSGHDTVSWYQQALGQGPQFIFQYYEEEERQRGNFPDRFSGHQFPNYSSELNVNALLLGDSALYLCATGDRFSYGYTFGSGTRLTVV.

V is TRBV24-1 and J is TRBJ1-4; D is uncertain. Germline V gene data show CDR1 as KGHDR and CDR2 as SFDVKD. CDR3 size: 18 residues. V dropped 1 base and J dropped 0 bases, with 14 bases sitting between them. The CDR3 region has the DNA TGTGCCACCAGTGATTTCGCAGGAGACCTACCAACTAATGAAAAACTGTTTTTT. Protein sequence: CATSDFAGDLPTNEKLFF.

The J gene is TRBJ2-7, the V gene TRBV18; D is unclear. The ends were cut back, 3 bases at V and 2 bases at J, with 8 bases in the middle. The CDR3 is made up of 13 amino acids. CDR1 is KGHSH and CDR2 is LQKENI in the germline V gene. CDR3 coding DNA: TGTGCCAGCTCACCCCAAAACACCTACGAGCAGTACTTC. It codes for CASSPQNTYEQYF.

The chain carries TRBV19 and TRBJ1-2; 7 bases match TRBD1. The V and J ends lost 8 bases and 4 bases, in that order; junction bases with no gene match: 10. This CDR3 has 14 residues. Germline V lookup: CDR1 LNHDA, CDR2 SQIVND (reference sequence). This CDR3 reads CASGDRVTLYGYTF. The CDR3 DNA reads as TGTGCCAGTGGAGACAGGGTTACTCTCTATGGCTACACCTTC.

The V and J genes are TRBV6-8 and TRBJ1-6; D is perhaps TRBD1 (6 bases). Trimming removed 5 bases at V and 5 bases at J, with 10 bases between. Germline V gene lookup returns CDR1 MNHGY and CDR2 SAAAGT. The CDR3 extends over 14 amino acids. DNA for the CDR3: TGTGCCAGCAGTCCGACAGGCAATAATTCACCCCTCCACTTT. Amino acids: CASSPTGNNSPLHF.

The V gene is TRBV2, the J gene TRBJ2-2; 8 positions agree with TRBD2. CDR1 is SNHLY and CDR2 is FYNNEI in the germline V gene. CDR3 length equals 13 residues. J lost 10 bases, V lost 4 bases, and 5 bases had no gene match. CDR3 loop: CASSVTGGPELFF. For the CDR3, the DNA is TGTGCCAGCAGTGTAACGGGAGGGCCGGAGCTGTTTTTT.

Here the CDR3 reads CASSFPHGQGDEKLFF. CDR3 nucleotide sequence: TGTGCCAGCAGCTTTCCGCACGGACAGGGGGATGAAAAACTGTTTTTT. V and J are TRBV5-5 and TRBJ1-4; TRBD1 matches at 10 bases. CDR3 length equals 16 residues. Trimming took 2 bases from V and 6 from J; bases not matched to a gene: 7. Germline CDR1 is SGHKS and CDR2 is YYEKEE (reference sequence). Together with reference TRBV5-5 and TRBJ1-4, the CDR3 gives the full variable domain: DAGVTQSPTHLIKTRGQQVTLRCSPISGHKSVSWYQQVLGQGPQFIFQYYEKEERGRGNFPDRFSARQFPNYSSELNVNALLLGDSALYLCASSFPHGQGDEKLFFGSGTQLSVL.

The rearrangement uses TRBV3-1 (or the pseudogene TRBV3-2) and TRBJ1-3; D is ambiguous. The germline V gene has CDR1 LGHDT and CDR2 YNNKEL (reference sequence). There are 11 residues in the CDR3. Between the trimmed V and J ends, which lost 1 base and 7 bases, there was a span of 2 bases. CDR3 protein: CASSQANTIYF. CDR3 coding DNA: TGTGCCAGCAGCCAAGCTAACACCATATATTTT.

The sample holds one count of this clone. The chain uses TRBV19 and TRBJ1-6, with 8 positions matching TRBD1. Germline lookup yields CDR1 LNHDA and CDR2 SQIVND (reference sequence). The CDR3 loop spans 16 amino acids. The junction had 7 bases not matched to a gene; V was cut back by 0 bases and J by 9 bases. The CDR3 region is CASSIDRDRGGSPLHF. CDR3 coding DNA: TGTGCCAGTAGTATAGATCGTGACAGGGGTGGTTCACCCCTCCACTTT.

The chain uses TRBV6-2 or TRBV6-3 and TRBJ1-6; D ambiguous. CDR3 size: 18 residues. Between the trimmed V and J ends, which lost 6 bases and 0 bases, there was a span of 18 bases. CDR1 and CDR2 (germline): MNHEY, SVGEGT. CDR3 sequence: CASSFIEGADSYNSPLHF. Written as DNA, the CDR3 is TGTGCCAGCAGCTTCATCGAGGGCGCGGACTCCTATAATTCACCCCTCCACTTT.

The chain uses TRBV5-8 and TRBJ1-1, with D unresolved. Trimming left V 0 bases short and J 7 bases short, with 7 bases between. CDR3 length: 12 residues. Germline V gene data show CDR1 as SGHTS and CDR2 as YDEGEE. In DNA form, the CDR3 reads TGTGCCAGCAGCTTGGTGGCAGTTGAAGCTTTCTTT. Translated, it gives CASSLVAVEAFF.

This chain connects TRBV5-1 to TRBJ1-2, with 9 bases fitting TRBD1. After removal of 4 bases from V and 1 base from J, the junction contained 5 bases not matched to a gene. This CDR3 region has 15 residues. CDR1 is SGHRS, CDR2 YFSETQ, per germline. DNA of the CDR3: TGCGCCAGCAGCCAGGGGGACAGGGATAACTATGGCTACACCTTC. Protein product: CASSQGDRDNYGYTF.

The chain carries TRBV30 and TRBJ2-1; no clear D gene. V lost 1 base to trimming and J lost 3 bases, with 1 base between them. This CDR3 contains 11 residues. The germline gives CDR1 GTSNPN, CDR2 SVGIG (reference sequence). In nucleotides, the CDR3 is TGTGCCTGGAGTGGCTACAATGAGCAGTTCTTC. This gives the protein CAWSGYNEQFF. The complete variable domain, with remaining parts taken from reference TRBV30 and TRBJ2-1, reads SQTIHQWPATLVQPVGSPLSLECTVEGTSNPNLYWYRQAAGRGLQLLFYSVGIGQISSEVPQNLSASRPQDRQFILSSKKLLLSDSGFYLCAWSGYNEQFFGPGTRLTVL.

The chain links TRBV13 to TRBJ1-2; D not resolved. CDR3 length: 13 residues. Trimming left V 5 bases short and J 2 bases short, with 9 bases between. In germline, CDR1 is PRHDT, CDR2 FYEKMQ (reference sequence). The DNA for the CDR3 is TGTGCCAGCAGCCCTACAGAGAACTATGGCTACACCTTC. It specifies CASSPTENYGYTF.

The CDR3 protein is CASSGAGGYYGYTF. The CDR3 DNA reads TGTGCCAGCAGCGGGGCCGGGGGCTACTATGGCTACACCTTC. The chain has TRBV9 and TRBJ1-2, with D perhaps matching TRBD1 (6 bases). The V gene's germline CDR1 is SGDLS and CDR2 YYNGEE. The length of the CDR3 is 14 residues. Trimming pared 3 bases from V and 3 bases from J, leaving 12 bases between.